This is a list of T cell receptor beta chains from one sample in a study of blood T cell repertoires in COVID-19. The protocol was immunoSEQ multiplex PCR, while the TCRdb copy is restricted to in-frame clones and leaves out a portion. The data hold approximately 200,000 clones, with roughly 84% observed a single time. The sequencing sample was made of peripheral blood. These TCRs come from a woman between 50 and 59 years old with acute or convalescent COVID-19. The CDR3 runs from the conserved cysteine through the conserved F or W. A D gene is named only where the DNA matches it firmly. Only some rows state a clone size, as once, few, many or a class for expanded clones.

D	V	size	J	DNA	CDR3
NA	TRBV5-6	many	TRBJ2-2	TGTGCCAGCAGCTTTGGGGGGACGAACACCGGGGAGCTGTTTTTT	CASSFGGTNTGELFF
TRBD2	TRBV28	few	TRBJ2-3	TGTGCCAGCAGCAATAGCGGGACCTTAAGAGATACGCAGTATTTT	CASSNSGTLRDTQYF
TRBD1	TRBV6-5	NA	TRBJ1-2	TGTGCCAGCAGCCGGGGCGGGACAGGGGGTGGCTACACCTTC	CASSRGGTGGGYTF
NA	TRBV3-1/TRBV3-2	NA	TRBJ2-1	TGTGCCAGCAGCCAGGGATACGGGACAAATGAGCAGTTCTTC	CASSQGYGTNEQFF
TRBD2	TRBV11-2	NA	TRBJ2-1	TGTGCCAGTCTAGCGGGAGGGGGATACTACAATGAGCAGTTCTTC	CASLAGGGYYNEQFF
NA	TRBV6-6	few	TRBJ2-7	TGTGCCAGCAGTTACTCTGGCATTTCTTACGAGCAGTACTTC	CASSYSGISYEQYF
TRBD2	TRBV7-6	few	TRBJ2-5	TGTGCCAGCAGCCTTCGGACTAGCGGGGACCAAGAGACCCAGTACTTC	CASSLRTSGDQETQYF
TRBD1	TRBV10-3	NA	TRBJ2-4	TGTGCCATCAGTGGGGGACAGAATAATAAAAACATTCAGTACTTC	CAISGGQNNKNIQYF
TRBD2	TRBV30	once	TRBJ2-1	TGTGCCTGGAGTAGCGGGAGTCCCTACAATGAGCAGTTCTTC	CAWSSGSPYNEQFF
TRBD1	TRBV6-2/TRBV6-3	few	TRBJ2-7	TGTGCCAGCAGTGACAGGGGCGCGAATTACGAGCAGTACTTC	CASSDRGANYEQYF
TRBD1	TRBV4-2	NA	TRBJ2-7	TGTGCCAGCAGCCAAGATATACCAGGGGGCAATTCCTACGAGCAGTACTTC	CASSQDIPGGNSYEQYF
TRBD2	TRBV7-9	NA	TRBJ2-3	TGTGCCAGCACCTTTAGCGGGGGGGCATCAGATACGCAGTATTTT	CASTFSGGASDTQYF
NA	TRBV19	NA	TRBJ2-1	TGTGCCCCGTCGGTGGCTAGCGAAGGTGAGCAGTTCTTC	CAPSVASEGEQFF
NA	TRBV2	once	TRBJ1-2	TGTGCCAGCAGTGGTGGGGGCGGTGTCGGACGGGATGGCTACACCTTC	CASSGGGGVGRDGYTF
NA	TRBV19	NA	TRBJ1-3	TGTGCCAGTAGTGGAACAGATGGAAACACCATATATTTT	CASSGTDGNTIYF
TRBD2	TRBV3-1/TRBV3-2	few	TRBJ2-3	TGTGCCAGCAGCCAAGATATAGTACTAGCGGGGGGGAAAACAGATACGCAGTATTTT	CASSQDIVLAGGKTDTQYF
NA	TRBV5-1	NA	TRBJ1-1	TGCGCCAACAAGGGGAACAGGGCCCCTCGTCACACTGAAGCTTTCTTT	CANKGNRAPRHTEAFF
NA	TRBV28	NA	TRBJ1-2	TGTGCCAGCAGTTTTTTACAGGTCTATGGCTACACCTTC	CASSFLQVYGYTF
TRBD1	TRBV10-3	NA	TRBJ1-2	TGTGCCATCAGAGACAGGGGGGCCGGCTACACCTTC	CAIRDRGAGYTF
NA	TRBV9	NA	TRBJ2-7	TGTGCCAGCAGCGTAGGTAGGAGGGGGCCCCACGAGCAGTACTTC	CASSVGRRGPHEQYF
NA	TRBV19	NA	TRBJ1-1	TGTGCGGTTTCGGGGGGAAAAGCTTTCTTT	CAVSGGKAFF
NA	TRBV7-2	NA	TRBJ2-5	TGTGCCAGCAGCCCTACGGGACACGAGACCCAGTACTTC	CASSPTGHETQYF
NA	TRBV27	NA	TRBJ2-7	TGTGCCAGCAGTTTATCTCCGGGGGTTGGCTACGAGCAGTACTTC	CASSLSPGVGYEQYF
NA	TRBV20-1	NA	TRBJ1-2	TGCAGTGCAGGGGCCTATGGCTACACCTTC	CSAGAYGYTF
TRBD1	TRBV6-5	NA	TRBJ2-7	TGTGCCAGCAGTTACCGACAGGGGGCGGGATACGAGCAGTACTTC	CASSYRQGAGYEQYF
NA	TRBV5-6	NA	TRBJ2-6	TGTGCCAGCAGCTTGGGAGGCTCTGGGGCCAACGTCCTGACTTTC	CASSLGGSGANVLTF
TRBD1	TRBV9	NA	TRBJ1-4	TGTGCCAGCAGCGTAGGAACGAGGGGGCGCGGTGAAAAACTGTTTTTT	CASSVGTRGRGEKLFF
TRBD2	TRBV14	few	TRBJ2-1	TGTGCCAGCAGCGAAGAGACTAGCGGGATTGGTCGGTTCTTC	CASSEETSGIGRFF
NA	TRBV6-5	once	TRBJ2-1	TGTGCCAGCAGTTGGCTCAATGAGCAGTTCTTC	CASSWLNEQFF
TRBD2	TRBV3-1/TRBV3-2	NA	TRBJ2-5	TGTGCCAGCAGCCTGGGGGGGAGGGAGACCCAGTACTTC	CASSLGGRETQYF
TRBD2	TRBV9	NA	TRBJ2-2	TGTGCCAGCAGCGTAGGACAAGCGGGAGGGCCCCTGTCGGACACCGGGGAGCTGTTTTTT	CASSVGQAGGPLSDTGELFF
NA	TRBV6-5	NA	TRBJ2-3	TGTGCCAGCAGTTACAGGGGTCTAGTCACAGATACGCAGTATTTT	CASSYRGLVTDTQYF
NA	TRBV10-2	few	TRBJ2-1	TGCGCCAGCAGTGAAACCGGCTCCTACAATGAGCAGTTCTTC	CASSETGSYNEQFF
NA	TRBV5-4	NA	TRBJ2-2	TGTGCCAGCAGCTTGTCTACTTCTAACACCGGGGAGCTGTTTTTT	CASSLSTSNTGELFF
TRBD1	TRBV7-9	NA	TRBJ1-2	TGTGCCAGCAGCTTAGCGACAGGGGGGATGCGTGGCTACACCTTC	CASSLATGGMRGYTF
NA	TRBV5-4	NA	TRBJ2-1	TGTGCCAGCAGCTTGGGGGGACAAGTCAATGAGCAGTTCTTC	CASSLGGQVNEQFF
TRBD2	TRBV28	NA	TRBJ2-7	TGTGCCAGCAGAGACCCCGGACTAGTGGCCCACGAGCAGTACTTC	CASRDPGLVAHEQYF
NA	TRBV4-3	NA	TRBJ1-1	TGCGCCAGCAGCACAGGGACATCTGAAGCTTTCTTT	CASSTGTSEAFF
NA	TRBV21-1	NA	TRBJ2-7	TGTGCCAGCAGCAAAGCCCGGGACACTGCCTTCTACGAGCAGTACTTC	CASSKARDTAFYEQYF
NA	TRBV13	once	TRBJ1-3	TGTGCCAGCAGCTTAGAGGGGCCGATCTCTGGAAACACCATATATTTT	CASSLEGPISGNTIYF
NA	TRBV18	NA	TRBJ1-2	TGTGCCAGCTCACCGTCAGACTCCGGCTTCTATGGCTACACCTTC	CASSPSDSGFYGYTF
NA	TRBV5-4	NA	TRBJ1-1	TGTGCCAGCAGACAGGACAGAAACACTGAAGCTTTCTTT	CASRQDRNTEAFF
NA	TRBV30	NA	TRBJ1-6	TGTGCCTGGAGTGTACTGAGCCGGGGAGGATCACCCCTCCACTTT	CAWSVLSRGGSPLHF
NA	TRBV27	few	TRBJ1-4	TGTGCCAGCAGTTTAAGCAGCGCGAATGAAAAACTGTTTTTT	CASSLSSANEKLFF
NA	TRBV3-1/TRBV3-2	NA	TRBJ2-3	TGTGCCAGCAGCCAAGTATTGGATACGCAGTATTTT	CASSQVLDTQYF
NA	TRBV6-5	NA	TRBJ1-1	TGTGCCAGCAGGCGTTCATCCACTGAAGCTTTCTTT	CASRRSSTEAFF
NA	TRBV28	NA	TRBJ1-2	TGTGCCAGCAGTTTGGTAGTTGTCCGCTATGGCTACACCTTC	CASSLVVVRYGYTF
NA	TRBV28	few	TRBJ2-2	TGTGCCAGCAGTCTCCCGGGCGGGGAGCTGTTTTTT	CASSLPGGELFF
TRBD1	TRBV9	NA	TRBJ2-2	TGTGCCAGCAGCCCTTGGACAGGGCCAGCCGGGGAGCTGTTTTTT	CASSPWTGPAGELFF
TRBD1	TRBV7-8	NA	TRBJ2-2	TGTGCCAGCAGTAGGACAGGGACCGGGGAGCTGTTTTTT	CASSRTGTGELFF
TRBD2	TRBV7-9	NA	TRBJ2-1	TGTGCCAGCAGCTTCTCGCTAGCGGGAGAGGGTGAGCAGTTCTTC	CASSFSLAGEGEQFF
TRBD2	TRBV28	once	TRBJ2-3	TGTGCCAGCAGGTCCAGCGGGAAGAACACAGATACGCAGTATTTT	CASRSSGKNTDTQYF
TRBD1	TRBV30	NA	TRBJ2-5	TGTGCCTGGAGAGGGACAGGGGGCCATGAGACCCAGTACTTC	CAWRGTGGHETQYF